This entry lists 6 T cell receptor beta chains sequenced from one sample in a study of post-analysis software for immune sequencing data. Points from the study as a whole: Four to six TRBV segments, including TRBV5-6, TRBV5-1 and TRBV20-1, were more frequent in patients than controls.

These receptors' targets are unknown. Prepared TCR beta cDNA libraries contained unique molecular identifiers. TCRdb used MiXCR to reprocess the PCR reads, holding one entry per CDR3 protein. The table shows a few hundred thousand distinct CDR3 sequences, with less than 40% occurring only once. The sequencing sample was made of blood. The receptors were sampled from a girl aged 2-17 years with multiple sclerosis.

This clonotype was counted between two and nine times. The V and J genes are TRBV20-1 and TRBJ1-2; 12 nucleotides agree with TRBD1. The CDR3 is made up of 16 amino acids. Trimming at V came to 6 bases and at J to 5 bases, leaving 13 bases not matched to a gene. Germline loops: CDR1 DFQATT, CDR2 SNEGSKA (reference sequence). The CDR3, as DNA: TGCAGTGCCCGCCCCGGGACAGGGGGCGCGGGGTATGGCTACACCTTC. Translated: CSARPGTGGAGYGYTF.

This clonotype was recorded at least ten times. V usage is TRBV4-2 and J usage is TRBJ2-4; D may be TRBD2 (6 bases). Germline V lookup: CDR1 LGHNA, CDR2 YNFKEQ. V shed 1 base and J shed 1 base, with 11 bases lying between them. This CDR3 spans 16 amino acids. CDR3 nucleotide sequence: TGTGCCAGCAGCCAAGGCGATGGGGGGGCCAAAAACATTCAGTACTTC. It is translated as CASSQGDGGAKNIQYF.

This clonotype was detected many times. This rearrangement joins TRBV3-1 to TRBJ2-3; D not certain. The CDR3 has 11 residues. V lost 5 bases, J lost 8 bases, and 8 bases lay in between. Germline values: CDR1 LGHDT, CDR2 YNNKEL (reference sequence). CDR3 residues: CASSSSGTQYF. The CDR3 nucleotides are TGTGCCAGCAGCTCGTCTGGTACGCAGTATTTT.

The rearrangement links TRBV5-1 to TRBJ2-3; D unclear. CDR1 is SGHRS, CDR2 YFSETQ, per germline. Trimming pared 3 bases from V and 0 bases from J, leaving 11 bases between. CDR3 length: 15 residues. CDR3 coding DNA: TGCGCCAGCAGCTCCAATGGACGGAGCACAGATACGCAGTATTTT. This encodes CASSSNGRSTDTQYF.

This clonotype was observed a single time. V is TRBV4-1 and J is TRBJ2-4; maybe TRBD2 (6 bases). The J call may be faulty, since TRBJ2-5 better matches the DNA end. CDR1 is MGHRA and CDR2 is YSYEKL in the germline V gene. The CDR3 contains 17 residues. CDR3 loop: CASSQYYQPGVVKTQYF. CDR3 nucleotide sequence: TGCGCCAGCAGCCAATACTACCAACCGGGGGTTGTAAAGACCCAGTACTTC.

This sequence joins TRBV20-1 and TRBJ1-6, with D hard to call. Germline CDR1 reads DFQATT; CDR2 reads SNEGSKA (reference sequence). The V gene lost 4 bases and the J gene lost 1 base, with 8 bases spanning the gap. CDR3 length: 14 amino acids. CDR3 region: CSATRVSYNSPLHF. CDR3 in DNA: TGCAGTGCTACGAGGGTTTCCTATAATTCACCCCTCCACTTT.